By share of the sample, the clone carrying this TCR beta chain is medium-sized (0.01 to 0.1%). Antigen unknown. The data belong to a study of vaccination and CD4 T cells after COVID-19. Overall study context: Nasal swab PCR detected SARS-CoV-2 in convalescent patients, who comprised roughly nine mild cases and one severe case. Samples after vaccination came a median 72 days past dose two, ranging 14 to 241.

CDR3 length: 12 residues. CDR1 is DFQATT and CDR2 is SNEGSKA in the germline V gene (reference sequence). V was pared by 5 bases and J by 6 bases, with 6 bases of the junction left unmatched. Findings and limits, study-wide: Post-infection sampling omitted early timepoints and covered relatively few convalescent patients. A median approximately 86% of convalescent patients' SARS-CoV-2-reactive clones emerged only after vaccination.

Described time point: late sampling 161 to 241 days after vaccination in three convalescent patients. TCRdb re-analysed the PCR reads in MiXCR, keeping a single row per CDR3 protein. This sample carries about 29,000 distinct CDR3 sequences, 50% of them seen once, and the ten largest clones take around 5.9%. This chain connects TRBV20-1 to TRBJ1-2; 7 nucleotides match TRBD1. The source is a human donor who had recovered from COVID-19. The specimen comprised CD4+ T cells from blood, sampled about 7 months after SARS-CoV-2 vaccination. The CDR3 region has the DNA TGCAGTGCTGATAGACAGGGTGATGGCTACACCTTC. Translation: CSADRQGDGYTF.